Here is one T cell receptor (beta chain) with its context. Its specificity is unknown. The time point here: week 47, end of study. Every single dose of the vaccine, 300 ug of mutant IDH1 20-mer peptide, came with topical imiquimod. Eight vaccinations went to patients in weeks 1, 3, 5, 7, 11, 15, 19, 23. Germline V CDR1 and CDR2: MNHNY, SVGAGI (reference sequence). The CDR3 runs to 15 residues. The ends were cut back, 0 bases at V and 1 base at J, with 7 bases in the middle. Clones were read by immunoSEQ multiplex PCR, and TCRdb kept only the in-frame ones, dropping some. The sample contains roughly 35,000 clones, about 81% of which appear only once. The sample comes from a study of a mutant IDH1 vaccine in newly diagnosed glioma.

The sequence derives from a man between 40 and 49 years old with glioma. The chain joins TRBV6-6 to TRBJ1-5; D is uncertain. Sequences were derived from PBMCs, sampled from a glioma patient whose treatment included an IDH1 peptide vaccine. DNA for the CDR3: TGTGCCAGCAGTTACTCAGGTAACAGCAATCAGCCCCAGCATTTT. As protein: CASSYSGNSNQPQHF.